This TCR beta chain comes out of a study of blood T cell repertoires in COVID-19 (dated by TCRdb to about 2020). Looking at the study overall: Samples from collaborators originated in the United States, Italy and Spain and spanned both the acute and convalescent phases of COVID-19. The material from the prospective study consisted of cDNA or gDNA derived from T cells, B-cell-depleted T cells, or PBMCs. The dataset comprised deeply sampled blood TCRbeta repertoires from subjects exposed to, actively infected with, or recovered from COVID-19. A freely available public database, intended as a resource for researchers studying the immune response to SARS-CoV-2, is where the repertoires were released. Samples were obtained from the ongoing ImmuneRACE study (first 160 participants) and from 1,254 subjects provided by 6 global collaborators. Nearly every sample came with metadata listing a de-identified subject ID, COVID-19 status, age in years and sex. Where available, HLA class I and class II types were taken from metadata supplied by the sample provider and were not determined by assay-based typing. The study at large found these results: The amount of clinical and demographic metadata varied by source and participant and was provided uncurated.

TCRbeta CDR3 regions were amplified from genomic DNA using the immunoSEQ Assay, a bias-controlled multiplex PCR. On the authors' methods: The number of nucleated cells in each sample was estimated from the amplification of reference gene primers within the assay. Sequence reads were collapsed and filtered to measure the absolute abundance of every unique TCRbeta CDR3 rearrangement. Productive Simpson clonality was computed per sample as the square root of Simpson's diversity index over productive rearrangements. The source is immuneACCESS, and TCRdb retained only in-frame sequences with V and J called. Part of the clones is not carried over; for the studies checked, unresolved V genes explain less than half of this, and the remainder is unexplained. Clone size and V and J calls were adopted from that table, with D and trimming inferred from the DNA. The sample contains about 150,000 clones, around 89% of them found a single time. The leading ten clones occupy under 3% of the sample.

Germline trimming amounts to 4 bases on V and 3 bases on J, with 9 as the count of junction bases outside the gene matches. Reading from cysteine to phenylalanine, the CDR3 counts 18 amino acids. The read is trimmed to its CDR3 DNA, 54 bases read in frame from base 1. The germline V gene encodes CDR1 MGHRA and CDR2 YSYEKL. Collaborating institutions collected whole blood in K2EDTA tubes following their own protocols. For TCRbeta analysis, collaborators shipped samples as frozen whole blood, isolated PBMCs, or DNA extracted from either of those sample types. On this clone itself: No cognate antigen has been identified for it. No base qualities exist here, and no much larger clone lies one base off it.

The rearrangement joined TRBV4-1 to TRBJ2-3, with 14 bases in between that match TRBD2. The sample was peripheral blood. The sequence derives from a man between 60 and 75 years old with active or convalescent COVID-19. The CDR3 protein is CASSPRLAGGPRTDTQYF. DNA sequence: TGCGCCAGCAGCCCGAGACTAGCGGGAGGGCCGAGGACAGATACGCAGTATTTT.